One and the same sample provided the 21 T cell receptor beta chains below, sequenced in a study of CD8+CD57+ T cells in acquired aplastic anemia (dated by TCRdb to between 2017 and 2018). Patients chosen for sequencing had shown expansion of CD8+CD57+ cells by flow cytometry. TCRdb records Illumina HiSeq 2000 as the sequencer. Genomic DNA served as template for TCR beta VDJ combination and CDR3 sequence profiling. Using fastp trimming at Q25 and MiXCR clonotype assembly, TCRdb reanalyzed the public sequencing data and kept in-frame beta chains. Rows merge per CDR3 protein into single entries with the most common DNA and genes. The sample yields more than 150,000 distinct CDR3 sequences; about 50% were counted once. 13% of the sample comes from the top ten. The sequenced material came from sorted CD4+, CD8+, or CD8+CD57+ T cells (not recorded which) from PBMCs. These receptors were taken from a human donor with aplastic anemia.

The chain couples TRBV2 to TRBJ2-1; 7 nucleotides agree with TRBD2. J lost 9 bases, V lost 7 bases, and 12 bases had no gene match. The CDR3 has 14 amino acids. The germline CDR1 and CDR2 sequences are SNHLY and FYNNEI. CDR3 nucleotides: TGTGCCAGCATCCCGGGAGGTAGGTCTGGTGAGCAGTTCTTC. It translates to CASIPGGRSGEQFF.

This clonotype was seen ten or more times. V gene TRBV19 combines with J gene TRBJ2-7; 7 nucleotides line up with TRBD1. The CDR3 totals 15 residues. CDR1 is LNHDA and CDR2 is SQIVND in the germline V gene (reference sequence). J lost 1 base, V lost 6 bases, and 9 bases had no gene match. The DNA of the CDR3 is TGTGCCAGTAGGACCACCGGGACAGTATCCTACGAGCAGTACTTC. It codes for CASRTTGTVSYEQYF. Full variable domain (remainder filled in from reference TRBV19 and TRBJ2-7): DGGITQSPKYLFRKEGQNVTLSCEQNLNHDAMYWYRQDPGQGLRLIYYSQIVNDFQKGDIAEGYSVSREKKESFPLTVTSAQKNPTAFYLCASRTTGTVSYEQYFGPGTRLTVT.

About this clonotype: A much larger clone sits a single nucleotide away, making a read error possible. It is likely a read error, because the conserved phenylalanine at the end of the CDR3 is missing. CDR3 DNA sequence: TGTGCCAGCAGCTTTCGGGGCAGTACCACTGGGGCCAACGTCCTGACTTCC. Amino acids: CASSFRGSTTGANVLTS. The chain links TRBV5-4 to TRBJ2-6; TRBD1 or TRBD2 may be the D gene (5 bases each). Germline lookup yields CDR1 SGHNT and CDR2 YYREEE (reference sequence). The CDR3 is 17 residues long. Between the trimmed V and J ends, which lost 2 bases and 2 bases, there was a span of 14 bases.

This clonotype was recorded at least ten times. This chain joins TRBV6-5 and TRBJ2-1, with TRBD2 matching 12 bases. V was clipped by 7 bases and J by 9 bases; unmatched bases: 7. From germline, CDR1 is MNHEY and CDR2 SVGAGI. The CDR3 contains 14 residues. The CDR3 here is CASTSGGAAGEQFF. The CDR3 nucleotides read TGTGCCAGCACTAGCGGGGGGGCCGCTGGTGAGCAGTTCTTC.

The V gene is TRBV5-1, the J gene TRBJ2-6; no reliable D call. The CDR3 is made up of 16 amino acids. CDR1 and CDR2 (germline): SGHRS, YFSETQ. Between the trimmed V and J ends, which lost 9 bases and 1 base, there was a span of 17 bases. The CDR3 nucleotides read TGCGCCACCAAGCTAACCATCAGATCTGGGGCCAACGTCCTGACTTTC. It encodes CATKLTIRSGANVLTF.

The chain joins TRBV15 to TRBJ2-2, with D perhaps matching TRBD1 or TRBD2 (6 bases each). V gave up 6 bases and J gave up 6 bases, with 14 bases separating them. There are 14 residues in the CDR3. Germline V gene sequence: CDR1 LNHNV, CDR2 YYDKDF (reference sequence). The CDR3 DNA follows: TGTGCCACCAGTCGACGAGGGGGGTCCGGGGAGCTGTTTTTT. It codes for CATSRRGGSGELFF.

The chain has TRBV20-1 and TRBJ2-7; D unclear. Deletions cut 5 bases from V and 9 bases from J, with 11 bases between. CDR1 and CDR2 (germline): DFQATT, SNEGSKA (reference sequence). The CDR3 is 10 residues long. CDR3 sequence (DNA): TGCAGTGCTCGTGAGAGGACGCAGTACTTC. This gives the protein CSARERTQYF.

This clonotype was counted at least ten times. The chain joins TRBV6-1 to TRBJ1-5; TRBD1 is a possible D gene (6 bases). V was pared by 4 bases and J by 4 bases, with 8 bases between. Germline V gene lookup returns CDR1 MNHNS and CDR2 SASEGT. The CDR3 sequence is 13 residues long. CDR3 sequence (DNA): TGTGCCAGCAGTGCAGGGGCAAATCAGCCCCAGCATTTT. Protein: CASSAGANQPQHF.

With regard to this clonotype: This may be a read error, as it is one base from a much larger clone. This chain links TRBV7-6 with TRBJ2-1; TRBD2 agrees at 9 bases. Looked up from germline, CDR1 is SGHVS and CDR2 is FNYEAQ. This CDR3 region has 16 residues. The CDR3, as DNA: TGTGCCAGCAGCTTTTGGGGCGGGGGGGTATACAATGAGCGGTTCTTC. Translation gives CASSFWGGGVYNERFF.

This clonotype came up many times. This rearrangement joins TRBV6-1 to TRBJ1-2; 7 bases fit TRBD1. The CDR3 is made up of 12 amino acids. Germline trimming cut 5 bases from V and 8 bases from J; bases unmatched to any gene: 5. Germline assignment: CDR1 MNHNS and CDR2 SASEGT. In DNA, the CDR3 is TGTGCCAGCAGTACGACAGGGCACGGCTACACCTTC. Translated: CASSTTGHGYTF.

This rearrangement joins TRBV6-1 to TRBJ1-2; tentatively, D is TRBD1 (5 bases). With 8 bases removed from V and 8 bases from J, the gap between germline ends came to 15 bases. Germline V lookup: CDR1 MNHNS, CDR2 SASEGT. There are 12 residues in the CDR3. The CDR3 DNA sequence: TGTGCCAGCTCAGACGGAGGGGAAGGCTACACCTTC. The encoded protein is CASSDGGEGYTF.

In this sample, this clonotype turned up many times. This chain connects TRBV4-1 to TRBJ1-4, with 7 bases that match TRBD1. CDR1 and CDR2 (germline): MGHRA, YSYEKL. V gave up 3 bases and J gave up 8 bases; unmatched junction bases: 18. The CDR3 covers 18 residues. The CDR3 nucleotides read TGCGCCAGCAGCCAGACGGGTGGGAGAGACAGGGAGAGCGAAAAACTGTTTTTT. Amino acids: CASSQTGGRDRESEKLFF.

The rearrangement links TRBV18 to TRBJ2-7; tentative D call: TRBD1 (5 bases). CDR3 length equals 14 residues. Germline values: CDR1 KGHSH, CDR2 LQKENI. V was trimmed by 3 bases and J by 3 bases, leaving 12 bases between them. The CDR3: CASSPTSDSYEQYF. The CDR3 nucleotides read TGTGCCAGCTCACCGACATCAGACAGCTACGAGCAGTACTTC.

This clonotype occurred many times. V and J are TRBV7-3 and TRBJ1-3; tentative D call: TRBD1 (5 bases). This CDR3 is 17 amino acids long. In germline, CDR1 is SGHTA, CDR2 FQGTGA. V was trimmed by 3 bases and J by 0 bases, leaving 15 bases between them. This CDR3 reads CASSLRPGPSSGNTIYF. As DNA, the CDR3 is TGTGCCAGCAGCTTGAGACCGGGACCGAGCTCTGGAAACACCATATATTTT.

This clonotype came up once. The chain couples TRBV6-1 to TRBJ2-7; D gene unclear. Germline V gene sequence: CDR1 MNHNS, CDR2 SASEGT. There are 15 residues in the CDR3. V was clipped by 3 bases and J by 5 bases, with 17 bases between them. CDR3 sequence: CASSEITGLDDEQYF. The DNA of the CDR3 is TGTGCCAGCAGTGAGATCACGGGTCTCGATGACGAGCAGTACTTC.

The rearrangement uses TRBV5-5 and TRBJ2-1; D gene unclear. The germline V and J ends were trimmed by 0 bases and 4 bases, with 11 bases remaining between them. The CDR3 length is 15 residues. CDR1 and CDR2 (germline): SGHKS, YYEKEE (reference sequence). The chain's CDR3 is CASSLGPAVYNEQFF. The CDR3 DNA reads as TGTGCCAGCAGCTTGGGGCCGGCGGTATACAATGAGCAGTTCTTC.

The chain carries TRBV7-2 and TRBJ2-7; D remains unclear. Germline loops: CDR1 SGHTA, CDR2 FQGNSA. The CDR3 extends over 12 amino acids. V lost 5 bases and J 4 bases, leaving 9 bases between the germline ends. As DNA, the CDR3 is TGTGCCAGCAGCCTTATACAGTACGAGCAGTACTTC. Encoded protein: CASSLIQYEQYF.

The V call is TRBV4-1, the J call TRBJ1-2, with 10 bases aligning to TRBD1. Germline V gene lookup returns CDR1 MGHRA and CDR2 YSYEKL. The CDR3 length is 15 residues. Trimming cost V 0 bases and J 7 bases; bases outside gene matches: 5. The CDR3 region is CASSQEDRGLSGYTF. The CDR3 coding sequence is TGCGCCAGCAGCCAAGAAGACAGGGGGCTAAGTGGCTACACCTTC.

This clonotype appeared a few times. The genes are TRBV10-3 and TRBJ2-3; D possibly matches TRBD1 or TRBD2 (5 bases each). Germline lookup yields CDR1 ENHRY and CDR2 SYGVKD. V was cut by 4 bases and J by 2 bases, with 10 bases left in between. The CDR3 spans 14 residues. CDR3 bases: TGTGCCATCAGTGCCGGGACCACCACAGATACGCAGTATTTT. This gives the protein CAISAGTTTDTQYF.

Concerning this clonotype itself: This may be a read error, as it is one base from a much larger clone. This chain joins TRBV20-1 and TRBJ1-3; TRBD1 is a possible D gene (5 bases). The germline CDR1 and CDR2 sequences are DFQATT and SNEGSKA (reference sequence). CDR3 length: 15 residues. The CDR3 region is CSAALRGISGNTMYF. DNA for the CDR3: TGCAGTGCTGCCTTGAGGGGCATCTCTGGAAACACCATGTATTTT.

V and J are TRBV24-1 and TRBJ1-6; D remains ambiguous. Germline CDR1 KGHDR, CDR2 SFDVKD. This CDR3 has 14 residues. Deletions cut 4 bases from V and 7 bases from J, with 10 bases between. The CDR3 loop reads CATSEGNGNSPLHF. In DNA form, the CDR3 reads TGTGCCACCAGTGAGGGGAATGGCAATTCACCCCTCCACTTT.